The rows below give T cell receptor beta chains drawn from one sample of a study of naive and memory T cell subsets. TCRdb ran MiXCR on the UMI-ligation and nested PCR reads and lists one entry per CDR3 protein. The sample lists about 150,000 distinct CDR3 sequences; roughly 20% were seen once. The material sequenced was naive CD4+ T cells from blood. The receptors shown here come from a human donor in good health. Each CDR3 is given with its conserved first and last residue.

v_gene | CDR3aa
TRBV20-1 | CSATRGGKNIQYF
TRBV9 | CASSPSVWETQYF
TRBV6-1 | CASSEASSGLAGVEQFF
TRBV18 | CASSQDRGQDSPLHF
TRBV5-1 | CASSLTARQNEQFF
TRBV20-1 | CSATRTSGGSSSYEQYF
TRBV10-3 | CAISEAGVSYEQYF
TRBV21-1 | CASSNCQAGGSQIETQYF
TRBV18 | CASSPQRDAPLHF
TRBV7-8 | CASSSQGAGRWETQYF
TRBV2 | CASKQDSNQPQHF
TRBV15 | CATSRDRQGTSNEQFF
TRBV27 | CASRRTPGNTIYF
TRBV10-3 | CAIRGTSGSHEQFF
TRBV9 | CASSTPGQSNSPLHF
TRBV28 | CASRSRPVSSGANVLTF
TRBV27 | CASSESPYSARETQYF
TRBV29-1 | CSVDRGDVRNYGYTF
TRBV29-1 | CSVEPPDLNRYF
TRBV7-2 | CASSISGGLSYEQYF
TRBV4-1 | CASSQAQPGPEKLFF
TRBV6-1 | CASSASGRYEQYF
TRBV6-6 | CASSYPTRAMLSEKLFF
TRBV29-1 | CSVSGTSANTGELFF
TRBV3-1 | CASSQDFGRRASGNTIYF
TRBV29-1 | CSAEISEDRSYEQYF
TRBV6-2/TRBV6-3 | CASTGPAGGTQYF
TRBV7-2 | CASSLDFLRALSGELFF
TRBV29-1 | CSVEDNRAYEQYF
TRBV18 | CASSPRGQAGLYNEQFF
TRBV12-3/TRBV12-4 | CASSFVSGKYNEQFF
TRBV18 | CASSHKTGIEQYF
TRBV29-1 | CSVVTPNTEAFF
TRBV28 | CASSPPWGPYEQYF
TRBV2 | CASTRNGLAGAYNEQFF
TRBV27 | CASSSLGDIYGYTF
TRBV11-2 | CASSLGTSSLGNIQYF